This T cell receptor beta chain was observed in a study of cytomegalovirus exposure and HLA in healthy donors (dated by TCRdb to about 2017). About the study as a whole: The approximately 710 repertoires of the first cohort and the roughly 120 validation repertoires were produced on the same platform, according to a later analysis. The study aimed to test whether signatures of past pathogen exposure could be identified by cataloging public T cell receptors. A separate validation cohort of 100 to 150 different subjects was used in addition to the roughly 700-subject first cohort. To predict cytomegalovirus infection status, the study brought together high-throughput TCR immunosequencing, statistical association of individual TCRs with disease status, and machine learning. Paper-wide results and their limitations: Subsequent analysis determined that TCRs grouped into clusters in the first cohort also showed a tendency toward co-occurrence across the roughly 110 validation repertoires, and roughly 94% of cluster scores exceeded 0. The authors suggested that the approach could potentially be extended to other disease states and immunological phenotypes. The classifier was reported to diagnose cytomegalovirus status with high specificity and sensitivity in both the original and validation cohorts. Three of the identified cytomegalovirus-associated TCR beta chains were confirmed in vitro to be specific for cytomegalovirus antigens. Most TCR sequences were observed very rarely across donors, whereas some public TCRs were present in many individuals. The validation cohort had no HLA typing available for a later analysis, so co-occurrence within that cohort was assessed over all 130 or so repertoires. A total of 164 TCR beta chains were listed by the study as associated with cytomegalovirus.

For CDR1 and CDR2, the germline V gene lists SGHAT and FQNNGV. From the cysteine through the phenylalanine, the CDR3 covers 16 amino acids. Only the CDR3 DNA stays, 48 bases, in frame from base 1. V and J lose 4 bases and 5 bases, and a span of 20 bases separates them. In the case of this clone: The antigen this receptor binds is unknown. It has no much larger one-base neighbor in the sample; base qualities were not kept.

The library was obtained by the immunoSEQ multiplex PCR assay. Concerning the study's data processing: A statistical classification framework was developed to diagnose cytomegalovirus status using the catalog of TCR beta chain sequences. Sourced from immuneACCESS, this table was stored by TCRdb with only in-frame sequences that have V and J called. A share of the clones is absent; for the studies checked, an unresolved V gene accounts for under half, and the remainder has no known explanation. That table supplies the V and J calls and clone size; D and trimming were determined from the DNA. The sample yields about 190,000 clones; 86% were counted once. Roughly 1.5% of the sample belongs to the ten largest clones. The donors belonged to the validation cohort of approximately 130 subjects, which was separate from the roughly 670-subject first cohort.

Recombination connected TRBV11-2 to TRBJ2-5; no D gene can be assigned with confidence. Sequencing was done on a sample of PBMCs. The TCR sequence derives from a woman younger than 35 in good health and CMV-seronegative. The CDR3 corresponds to CASSYTEGDSGETQYF. DNA sequence: TGTGCCAGCAGCTATACCGAAGGCGACTCCGGGGAGACCCAGTACTTC.